The 22 T cell receptor beta chains below all came from one sample that was sequenced in a study of cytomegalovirus exposure and HLA in healthy donors. The PCR ran on 60 Vbeta and 13 Jbeta primers. The protocol was immunoSEQ multiplex PCR, while the TCRdb copy is restricted to in-frame clones and leaves out a portion. The sample lists over 75,000 clones; roughly 80% were seen once. Material: PBMCs. Receptor source: a man between 35 and 55 years old in good health and CMV-seropositive.

The genes are TRBV7-2 and TRBJ2-4; possible D gene TRBD2, 6 bases. Trimming stripped 5 bases from V and 6 bases from J, with 14 bases between. This CDR3 is built from 14 residues. Looked up from germline, CDR1 is SGHTA and CDR2 is FQGNSA. The CDR3 protein is CASSAGGPRNIQYF. Written as DNA, the CDR3 is TGTGCCAGCAGCGCCGGGGGACCGAGAAACATTCAGTACTTC.

The chain joins TRBV11-3 to TRBJ1-5, with D unresolved. The CDR3 runs 17 residues. V lost 5 bases and J lost 0, with 17 bases in between. The V gene's germline CDR1 is SGHNT and CDR2 YENEEA. The CDR3 loop is CASSPAGDRHSNQPQHF. CDR3 nucleotide sequence: TGTGCCAGCAGCCCGGCGGGTGACCGTCATAGCAATCAGCCCCAGCATTTT.

This clone showed up just a few times. The rearrangement joins TRBV13 to TRBJ2-1; tentative D call: TRBD2 (5 bases). CDR1 PRHDT and CDR2 FYEKMQ come from the germline V gene (reference sequence). This CDR3 spans 14 amino acids. V shed 5 bases and J shed 4 bases, with 12 bases lying between them. CDR3 in amino acids: CASSPGSIYNEQFF. CDR3 bases: TGTGCCAGCAGCCCGGGGTCAATTTACAATGAGCAGTTCTTC.

V is TRBV18 and J is TRBJ2-3, with a weak D call TRBD2 (6 bases). CDR3 length equals 14 residues. Trimming took 3 bases from V and 4 from J, leaving 11 bases between them. Germline V gene data show CDR1 as KGHSH and CDR2 as LQKENI. CDR3 in DNA: TGTGCCAGCTCACCGATGGAGGGAGCAGATACGCAGTATTTT. The encoded protein is CASSPMEGADTQYF.

This sequence joins TRBV5-1 and TRBJ1-1; D might be TRBD1 (6 bases). The CDR3 is made up of 14 amino acids. Germline-derived CDR1 and CDR2 are SGHRS and YFSETQ. V lost 4 bases, J lost 3 bases, and 13 bases lay in between. CDR3 amino acids: CASSPQGGDTEAFF. DNA of the CDR3: TGCGCCAGCAGCCCACAGGGAGGGGACACTGAAGCTTTCTTT.

Written as DNA, the CDR3 is TGTGCCACCAGCTGGGGACTAGCGGCGAACACCGGGGAGCTGTTTTTT. Its protein product is CATSWGLAANTGELFF. This chain links TRBV15 with TRBJ2-2; 11 nucleotides line up with TRBD2. Trimming took 5 bases from V and 0 from J; bases not matched to a gene: 2. The CDR3 extends over 16 amino acids. Germline V gene sequence: CDR1 LNHNV, CDR2 YYDKDF (reference sequence).

The rearrangement joins TRBV5-1 to TRBJ2-3, with TRBD2 matching 7 bases. This CDR3 spans 16 amino acids. J lost 1 base, V lost 0 bases, and 5 bases had no gene match. The germline V gene encodes CDR1 SGHRS and CDR2 YFSETQ. CDR3 sequence reads: CASSLADSGGTDTQYF. Here the CDR3 DNA reads TGCGCCAGCAGCTTGGCCGACAGCGGGGGCACAGATACGCAGTATTTT.

This clone was detected many times. This chain uses TRBV5-6 with TRBJ1-2, with D unclear. Trimming pared 2 bases from V and 7 bases from J, leaving 9 bases between. The CDR3 loop spans 12 amino acids. Germline CDR1 is SGHDT and CDR2 is YYEEEE. CDR3 in amino acids: CASSLGAGGYTF. For the CDR3, the DNA is TGTGCCAGCAGCTTAGGTGCAGGTGGCTACACCTTC.

The J gene is TRBJ1-1, the V gene TRBV29-1; TRBD1 matches at 7 bases. This CDR3 spans 13 amino acids. J was trimmed by 10 bases and V by 5 bases; bases with no gene match: 13. Germline V lookup: CDR1 SQVTM, CDR2 ANQGSEA. The CDR3 reads CSVFGQALQGAFF. The CDR3 region has the DNA TGCAGCGTTTTCGGACAGGCCCTACAGGGAGCTTTCTTT.

The CDR3 loop reads CASSLVTSGGVNEQFF. In DNA form, the CDR3 reads TGTGCCAGCAGCTTAGTTACTAGCGGGGGGGTCAATGAGCAGTTCTTC. This chain connects TRBV11-2 to TRBJ2-1; 13 nucleotides line up with TRBD2. With 1 base clipped from V and 6 bases from J, the junction kept 3 bases outside the gene matches. Germline V gives CDR1 SGHAT, CDR2 FQNNGV. The CDR3 is made up of 16 amino acids.

This chain uses TRBV20-1 with TRBJ2-7, with a possible D match to TRBD2 (5 bases). V shed 3 bases and J shed 3 bases, with 6 bases lying between them. The CDR3 loop spans 11 amino acids. Germline V gene sequence: CDR1 DFQATT, CDR2 SNEGSKA (reference sequence). CDR3 in DNA: TGCAGTGCTAGTCGGGACTACGAGCAGTACTTC. Protein: CSASRDYEQYF.

The gene calls are TRBV6-5 and TRBJ2-2, with TRBD2 identical over 9 bases. The germline gives CDR1 MNHEY, CDR2 SVGAGI. Germline trimming cut 5 bases from V and 4 bases from J; bases unmatched to any gene: 5. The CDR3 loop spans 15 amino acids. The CDR3 bases are TGTGCCAGCAGTAGAGCGGGAGGCGCCACCGGGGAGCTGTTTTTT. Protein product: CASSRAGGATGELFF.

The chain couples TRBV5-6 to TRBJ2-1; D not certain. V lost 5 bases, J lost 2 bases, and 11 bases lay in between. The CDR3 sequence is 14 residues long. Germline V lookup: CDR1 SGHDT, CDR2 YYEEEE. CDR3 region: CASSLKEPYNEQFF. CDR3 nucleotide sequence: TGTGCCAGCAGTTTGAAGGAGCCCTACAATGAGCAGTTCTTC. Full variable domain (rest looked up from reference TRBV5-6 and TRBJ2-1): DAGVTQSPTHLIKTRGQQVTLRCSPKSGHDTVSWYQQALGQGPQFIFQYYEEEERQRGNFPDRFSGHQFPNYSSELNVNALLLGDSALYLCASSLKEPYNEQFFGPGTRLTVL.

The chain employs TRBV6-5 and TRBJ2-7, with no clear D. The CDR3 length is 14 residues. With 6 bases removed from V and 0 bases from J, the gap between germline ends came to 12 bases. From germline, CDR1 is MNHEY and CDR2 SVGAGI. The CDR3 here is CASRALRRSYEQYF. CDR3 nucleotide sequence: TGTGCCAGCAGAGCACTACGCCGCTCCTACGAGCAGTACTTC.

The chain has TRBV7-9 and TRBJ2-7, with TRBD1 identical over 11 bases. The germline V gene has CDR1 SEHNR and CDR2 FQNEAQ (reference sequence). V gave up 5 bases and J gave up 5 bases; unmatched junction bases: 2. This CDR3 has 13 amino acids. The CDR3 here is CASSGQGANEQYF. Written as DNA, the CDR3 is TGTGCCAGCAGCGGACAGGGGGCGAACGAGCAGTACTTC.

The chain carries TRBV28 and TRBJ1-2, with TRBD1 identical over 7 bases. J gave up 2 bases and V 2 bases, and 5 bases lay outside the gene matches. The V gene's germline CDR1 is MDHEN and CDR2 SYDVKM. The CDR3 runs 15 residues. CDR3 region: CASSLPQTGNYGYTF. CDR3 DNA sequence: TGTGCCAGCAGTTTACCCCAGACAGGGAACTATGGCTACACCTTC.

In this sample, this clone turned up once. The rearrangement links TRBV5-1 to TRBJ2-3, with 10 bases that match TRBD2. The CDR3 is 17 residues long. The J segment lost 3 bases and the V segment lost 0 bases, leaving 7 bases of the junction unmatched. Looked up from germline, CDR1 is SGHRS and CDR2 is YFSETQ. CDR3 amino acids: CASSLGWTSGKTDTQYF. CDR3 DNA: TGCGCCAGCAGCTTGGGATGGACTAGCGGAAAAACAGATACGCAGTATTTT.

A single count supports this clone. The gene calls are TRBV27 and TRBJ2-7; D is perhaps TRBD2 (6 bases). The CDR3 sequence is 14 residues long. Looked up from germline, CDR1 is MNHEY and CDR2 is SMNVEV (reference sequence). Deletions cut 5 bases from V and 3 bases from J, with 14 bases between. The CDR3 region is CASSPSFGSYEQYF. As DNA, the CDR3 is TGTGCCAGCAGTCCCTCTTTCGGGAGCTACGAGCAGTACTTC.

The CDR3 nucleotides read TGTGCCACCAGTAGTTCCGCGGACAGGGGAGTCGCAACTAATGAAAAACTGTTTTTT. Protein sequence: CATSSSADRGVATNEKLFF. V and J are TRBV15 and TRBJ1-4; 9 nucleotides match TRBD1. The CDR3 covers 19 residues. CDR1 is LNHNV and CDR2 is YYDKDF in the germline V gene (reference sequence). The J segment lost 0 bases and the V segment lost 6 bases, leaving 14 bases of the junction unmatched.

The genes are TRBV4-1 and TRBJ2-1; TRBD1 aligns across 9 bases. CDR1 is MGHRA and CDR2 is YSYEKL in the germline V gene. Trimming removed 0 bases from V and 7 bases from J; junction bases left unmatched: 4. This CDR3 has 15 amino acids. This CDR3 reads CASSQEGQGWNEQFF. CDR3 in DNA: TGCGCCAGCAGCCAAGAGGGACAGGGTTGGAATGAGCAGTTCTTC.

The chain carries TRBV25-1 and TRBJ1-5; 9 bases map to TRBD1. From germline, CDR1 is MGHDK and CDR2 SYGVNS. The ends lost 5 bases at V and 7 bases at J; junction bases unmatched: 12. The CDR3 length is 16 residues. Here the CDR3 reads CASSPSGQGLGQPQHF. DNA for the CDR3: TGTGCCAGCAGTCCGTCCGGACAGGGGTTGGGACAGCCCCAGCATTTT.

The V and J genes are TRBV6-1 and TRBJ1-2; TRBD1 matches 10 bases. After removal of 1 base from V and 8 bases from J, the junction contained 4 bases not matched to a gene. Germline assignment: CDR1 MNHNS and CDR2 SASEGT. This CDR3 comprises 14 residues. CDR3 sequence (DNA): TGTGCCAGCAGTGAAGGGACAGGGGGTAAGGGCTACACCTTC. Its protein is CASSEGTGGKGYTF.